Listed below are T cell receptor beta chains from one sample, sequenced in a study of blood T cell repertoires in COVID-19. Libraries were prepared by immunoSEQ multiplex PCR; TCRdb keeps only in-frame clonotypes and omits some of them. Here the sample spans about 120,000 clones, about 79% being singletons. Source material: peripheral blood. Receptors were obtained from an older man with acute or convalescent COVID-19. Both conserved end residues are part of each CDR3. Each record gives: J gene, clone size, V gene, CDR3 protein. Clone size, where shown, is once, few, many, or a class for clones that have expanded.

>TRBJ2-7|.|TRBV7-2
CASSLGGSGAYEQYF
>TRBJ1-1|once|TRBV6-5
CASSYDRENTEAFF
>TRBJ2-3|.|TRBV5-1
CASSLEGASADTQYF
>TRBJ2-4|.|TRBV4-3
CASSRTGDAKNIQYF
>TRBJ1-2|.|TRBV18
CASSPSGLNSDYGYTF
>TRBJ2-1|.|TRBV5-1
CASSLAPLAGDLSYNEQFF
>TRBJ1-2|.|TRBV5-1
CASRGGQGAFGYTF
>TRBJ2-7|.|TRBV9
CASSVEGLAAPYEQYF
>TRBJ1-1|.|TRBV27
CASSSYGTGGTEAFF
>TRBJ1-1|few|TRBV9
CASSVAGDSHLEAFF
>TRBJ2-3|few|TRBV5-1
CASSLGAGPSTDTQYF
>TRBJ2-1|.|TRBV3-1/TRBV3-2
CASSGSGGNYNEQFF
>TRBJ1-3|.|TRBV7-2
CASTDRGLSGNTIYF
>TRBJ2-7|.|TRBV7-3
CASSPQGNSYEQYF
>TRBJ2-5|.|TRBV12-5
CASGHQHEQETQYF
>TRBJ1-2|.|TRBV29-1
CSVEASSGGYGYTF
>TRBJ2-2|.|TRBV5-1
CASSSTGTGNSGELFF
>TRBJ2-7|.|TRBV18
CASSLNRVPSEQYF
>TRBJ2-1|once|TRBV5-1
CASSSGTASTREQFF
>TRBJ2-2|.|TRBV4-1
CASSQDGRTGNTGELFF
>TRBJ2-7|few|TRBV4-1
CASSHAFDRRSHEQYF